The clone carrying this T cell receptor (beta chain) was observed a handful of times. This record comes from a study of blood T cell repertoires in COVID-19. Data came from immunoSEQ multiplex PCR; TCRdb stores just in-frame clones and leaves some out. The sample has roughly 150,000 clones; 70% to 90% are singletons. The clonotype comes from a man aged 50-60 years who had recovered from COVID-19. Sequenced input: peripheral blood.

The CDR3 spells CASSLGTGSQGQFF. The CDR3 bases are TGTGCCAGCAGTTTAGGGACAGGTTCTCAGGGGCAGTTCTTC. The chain uses TRBV28 and TRBJ2-1, with 8 bases aligning to TRBD1. Germline values: CDR1 MDHEN, CDR2 SYDVKM. After removal of 2 bases from V and 12 bases from J, the junction contained 9 bases not matched to a gene. The CDR3 runs to 14 residues.